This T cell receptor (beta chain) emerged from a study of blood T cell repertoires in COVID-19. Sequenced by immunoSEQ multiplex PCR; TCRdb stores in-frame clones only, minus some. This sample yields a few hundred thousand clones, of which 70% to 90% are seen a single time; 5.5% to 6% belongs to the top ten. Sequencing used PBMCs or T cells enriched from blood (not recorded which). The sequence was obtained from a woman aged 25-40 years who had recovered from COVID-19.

CDR3 DNA sequence: TGTGCCTGGAGTTTTACAGGGGCTAACTATGGCTACACCTTC. Translation: CAWSFTGANYGYTF. The chain carries TRBV30 and TRBJ1-2; TRBD1 matches 7 bases. The ends lost 2 bases at V and 0 bases at J; junction bases unmatched: 3. Germline V CDR1 and CDR2: GTSNPN, SVGIG (reference sequence). This CDR3 region has 14 residues.